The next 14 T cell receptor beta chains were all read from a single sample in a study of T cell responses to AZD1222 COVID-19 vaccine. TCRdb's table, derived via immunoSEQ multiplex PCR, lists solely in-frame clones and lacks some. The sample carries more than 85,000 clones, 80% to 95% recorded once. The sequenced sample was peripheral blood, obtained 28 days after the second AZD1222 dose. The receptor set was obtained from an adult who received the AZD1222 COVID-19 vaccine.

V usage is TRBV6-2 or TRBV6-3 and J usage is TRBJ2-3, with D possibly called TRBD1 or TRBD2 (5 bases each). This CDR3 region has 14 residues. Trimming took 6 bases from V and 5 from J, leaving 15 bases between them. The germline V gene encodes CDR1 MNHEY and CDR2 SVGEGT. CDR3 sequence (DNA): TGTGCCAGCAGCCCCCTCACGGGGCGAGATACGCAGTATTTT. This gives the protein CASSPLTGRDTQYF.

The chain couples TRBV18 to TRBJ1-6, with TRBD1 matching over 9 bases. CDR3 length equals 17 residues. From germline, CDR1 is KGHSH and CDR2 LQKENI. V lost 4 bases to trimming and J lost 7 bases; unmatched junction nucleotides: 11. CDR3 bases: TGTGCCAGCTCACTCGGGACAGGGTGGTATGAGAATTCACCCCTCCACTTT. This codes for CASSLGTGWYENSPLHF.

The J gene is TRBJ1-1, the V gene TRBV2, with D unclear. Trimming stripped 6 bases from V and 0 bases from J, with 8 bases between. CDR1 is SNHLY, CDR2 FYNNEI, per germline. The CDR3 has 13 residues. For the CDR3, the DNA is TGTGCCAGCAGCAGTGGGATGAACACTGAAGCTTTCTTT. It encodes CASSSGMNTEAFF.

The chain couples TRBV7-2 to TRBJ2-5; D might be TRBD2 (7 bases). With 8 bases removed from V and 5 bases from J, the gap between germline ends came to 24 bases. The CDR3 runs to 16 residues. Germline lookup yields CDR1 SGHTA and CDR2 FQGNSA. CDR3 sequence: CASSQGGGPIGETQYF. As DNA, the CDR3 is TGTGCCAGCTCGCAAGGGGGGGGCCCAATTGGGGAGACCCAGTACTTC.

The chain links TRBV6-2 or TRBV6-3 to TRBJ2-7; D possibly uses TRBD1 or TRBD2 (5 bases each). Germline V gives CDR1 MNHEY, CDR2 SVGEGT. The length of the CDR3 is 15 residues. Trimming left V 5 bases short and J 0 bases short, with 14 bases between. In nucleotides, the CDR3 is TGTGCCAGCAGTCAAACCGGGGCGTCCTCCTACGAGCAGTACTTC. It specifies CASSQTGASSYEQYF.

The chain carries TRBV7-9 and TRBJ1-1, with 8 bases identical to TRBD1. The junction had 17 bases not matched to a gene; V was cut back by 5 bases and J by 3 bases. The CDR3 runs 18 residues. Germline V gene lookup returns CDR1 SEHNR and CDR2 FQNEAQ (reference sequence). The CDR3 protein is CASSIGRQGAWVDTEAFF. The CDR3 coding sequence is TGTGCCAGCAGCATCGGACGGCAGGGGGCGTGGGTCGACACTGAAGCTTTCTTT.

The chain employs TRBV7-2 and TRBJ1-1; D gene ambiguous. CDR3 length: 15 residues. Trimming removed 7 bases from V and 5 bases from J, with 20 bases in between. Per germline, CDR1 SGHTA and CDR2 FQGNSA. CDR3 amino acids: CASNLRDKESTEAFF. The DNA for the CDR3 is TGTGCCAGCAACCTCCGAGACAAGGAGAGTACTGAAGCTTTCTTT.

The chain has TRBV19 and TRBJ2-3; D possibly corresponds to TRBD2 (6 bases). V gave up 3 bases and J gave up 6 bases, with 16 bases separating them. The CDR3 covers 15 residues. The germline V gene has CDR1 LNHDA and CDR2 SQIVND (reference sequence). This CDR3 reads CASSIRGARLDTQYF. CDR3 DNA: TGTGCCAGTAGTATTCGCGGGGCAAGATTGGATACGCAGTATTTT.

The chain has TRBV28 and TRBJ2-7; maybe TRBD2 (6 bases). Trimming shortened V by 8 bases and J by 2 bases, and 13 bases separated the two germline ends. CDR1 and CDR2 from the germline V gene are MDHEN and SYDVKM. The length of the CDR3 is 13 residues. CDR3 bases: TGTGCCAGCTCCTTAGCGGCCACCTACGAGCAGTACTTC. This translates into CASSLAATYEQYF.

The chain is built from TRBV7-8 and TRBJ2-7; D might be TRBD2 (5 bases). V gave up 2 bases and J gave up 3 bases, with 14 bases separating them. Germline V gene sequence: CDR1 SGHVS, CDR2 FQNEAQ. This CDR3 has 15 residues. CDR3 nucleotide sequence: TGTGCCAGCAGCTTATCGGGAACGTCCGACTACGAGCAGTACTTC. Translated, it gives CASSLSGTSDYEQYF.

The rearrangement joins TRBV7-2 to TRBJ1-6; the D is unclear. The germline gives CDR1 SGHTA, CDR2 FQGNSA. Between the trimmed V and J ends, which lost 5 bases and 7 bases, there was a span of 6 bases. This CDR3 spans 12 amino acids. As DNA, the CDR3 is TGTGCCAGCAGCCTATCCAATTCACCCCTCCACTTT. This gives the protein CASSLSNSPLHF.

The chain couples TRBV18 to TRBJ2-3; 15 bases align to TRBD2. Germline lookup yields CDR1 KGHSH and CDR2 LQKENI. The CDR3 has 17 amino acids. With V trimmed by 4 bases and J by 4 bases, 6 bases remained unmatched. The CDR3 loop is CASSQGLAGGPADTQYF. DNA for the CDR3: TGTGCCAGCTCACAAGGACTAGCGGGGGGGCCCGCAGATACGCAGTATTTT.

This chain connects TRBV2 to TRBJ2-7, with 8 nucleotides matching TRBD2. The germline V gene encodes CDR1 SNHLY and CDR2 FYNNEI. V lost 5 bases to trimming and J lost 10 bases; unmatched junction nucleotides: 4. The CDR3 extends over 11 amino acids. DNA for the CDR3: TGTGCCAGCAGTCCTAGCGGGTTTCAGTACTTC. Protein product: CASSPSGFQYF.

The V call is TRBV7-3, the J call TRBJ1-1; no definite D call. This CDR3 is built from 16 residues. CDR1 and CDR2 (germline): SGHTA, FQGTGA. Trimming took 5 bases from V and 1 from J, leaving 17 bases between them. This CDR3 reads CASSQHIGPGNTEAFF. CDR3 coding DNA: TGTGCCAGCAGCCAACATATCGGGCCAGGGAACACTGAAGCTTTCTTT.